This T cell receptor (beta chain) appears in the sequencing data of a study of T cell responses to AZD1222 COVID-19 vaccine. Only in-frame clones appear in the TCRdb table, and some are missing; sequencing was by immunoSEQ multiplex PCR. The sample includes 120,000 or so clones, over 75% of them seen just once. Study-wide results and limits: No repertoire was sampled before or during the peak T cell response, only after it. The donor group comprised mostly white British people and more females; the analysis possibly underestimated clonal diversity.

This clone showed up just once. Its specificity is unknown. CDR1 and CDR2 from the germline V gene are MNHEY and SVGAGI. There are 13 residues in the CDR3. Trimming took 6 bases from V and 5 from J, leaving 13 bases between them. This receptor was taken from an adult in good health. V is TRBV6-5 and J is TRBJ2-5, with D possibly TRBD1 on 7 matching bases. The source was peripheral blood, collected on day 0 of AZD1222 vaccination. Here the CDR3 DNA reads TGTGCCAGCAGGGAGACAGGGAGGGAGACCCAGTACTTC. Its translation is CASRETGRETQYF.